The clone carrying this T cell receptor (beta chain) was detected once. Its antigen is currently unknown. Germline V CDR1 and CDR2: SNHLY, FYNNEI. Trimming left V 6 bases short and J 2 bases short, with 10 bases between. This CDR3 contains 13 residues. The validation cohort, a group of around 120 subjects, included the donors and was separate from the roughly 670-subject first cohort. Using immunoSEQ multiplex PCR, the repertoire was profiled, and TCRdb retains in-frame clones only, with some absent. Of around 190,000 clones in the sample, more than 70% were seen once. The data derive from a study of cytomegalovirus exposure and HLA in healthy donors. Study-wide background: Per a later analysis, the approximately 690 first-cohort and some 110 validation repertoires shared one platform. Study-level results: Among TCR beta chains, those listed as cytomegalovirus-associated numbered about 150.

This rearrangement joins TRBV2 to TRBJ2-5; tentatively, D is TRBD1 (7 bases). Sequencing was carried out using PBMCs. This TCR was recovered from a woman aged 18-30 years in good health and CMV-seronegative. The CDR3 reads CASRRGQQETQYF. The CDR3 DNA reads TGTGCCAGCAGGCGGGGACAGCAAGAGACCCAGTACTTC.